This T cell receptor beta chain was sequenced during a study of cytomegalovirus exposure and HLA in healthy donors. General observations from the study: V- and J-gene trimming of TCR beta was linked (in a later analysis) to a missense DCLRE1C variant. Reports indicated that the classifier achieved high specificity and sensitivity in diagnosing cytomegalovirus status. It emerged from a later analysis that several of the most significant clusters appeared to be linked to common viral pathogens.

Turning to this clone: The target antigen is unknown.

The CDR3 sequence is 13 residues long. Germline values: CDR1 SGHNT, CDR2 YENEEA. V lost 1 base to trimming and J lost 2 bases, with 5 bases between them. This cohort consisted of healthy bone marrow donors. In the PCR, 60 Vbeta and 13 Jbeta primers were used. Data came from immunoSEQ multiplex PCR; TCRdb stores just in-frame clones and leaves some out. This sample has some 54,000 clones, with approximately 80% found just once. V and J are TRBV11-3 and TRBJ1-1; D unresolved. Sequences were obtained from PBMCs. The source of this sequence is a male donor in good health and CMV-seronegative. CDR3 nucleotides: TGTGCCAGCAGCTTAGGGCCTAACACTGAAGCTTTCTTT. This codes for CASSLGPNTEAFF.